This TCR beta chain appears in the sequencing data of a study of shared clonotypes between healthy human individuals. The protocol was immunoSEQ multiplex PCR, while the TCRdb copy is restricted to in-frame clones and leaves out a portion. Of 950,000 to 1,300,000 clones in the sample, 60% to 80% were seen once. Germline CDR1 reads SEHNR; CDR2 reads FQNEAQ (reference sequence). V trimming: 10 bases; J trimming: 4 bases; junction bases outside the gene matches: 17. CDR3 length: 18 amino acids. Sequenced material: memory CD4+ T cells sorted from blood. Regarding subset: CD45RA-negative fraction. The V and J genes are TRBV7-9 and TRBJ2-6, with 9 bases matching TRBD1. The TCR comes from a man aged 18 to 29 in good health. The CDR3 sequence: CATGPKGQGGAGANVLTF. CDR3 bases: TGTGCCACCGGCCCTAAGGGACAGGGAGGGGCCGGGGCCAACGTCCTGACTTTC.